These T cell receptor beta chains were read from a single sample in a study of regulatory T cells in long-lasting Graves disease. TCRdb called the multiplex PCR reads again in MiXCR, with one record for every CDR3 protein. Of around 420,000 distinct CDR3 sequences listed, 15% were seen once; the top ten hold roughly 8%. In addition, the sample was reused for a study of T cells in Graves' hyperthyroidism and ophthalmopathy.

Source: peripheral blood mononuclear cells (PBMCs), taken at new diagnosis, from a patient treated with antithyroid drugs. These receptor sequences come from a woman between 40 and 50 years old with Graves disease. CDR3s include the opening cysteine and the closing phenylalanine or tryptophan. The order of the fields is CDR3 protein, CDR3 DNA, clone size, D gene, V gene, J gene, CDR3 length. A D gene is named only where the DNA matches it firmly. Size tells how often a clone was seen (once, few, many) or the class of an expanded clone, and some rows leave it out.

CASSARTGGPETQYF	TGTGCCAGCAGCGCACGAACGGGGGGACCGGAGACCCAGTACTTC	many	TRBD2	TRBV11-3	TRBJ2-5	15
CASTGGVAGELFF	TGTGCCTCCACCGGGGGGGTAGCCGGGGAGCTGTTTTTT	few	TRBD2	TRBV10-3	TRBJ2-2	13
CASSLVVNRFDSYEQYF	TGTGCCAGCAGCTTAGTGGTTAACAGGTTCGACTCCTACGAGCAGTACTTC	few	NA	TRBV11-2	TRBJ2-7	17
CSADRVRGDGYTF	TGCAGTGCTGACAGGGTGCGGGGCGATGGCTACACCTTC	NA	TRBD1	TRBV20-1	TRBJ1-2	13
CASRELANTGELFF	TGTGCCAGCAGGGAACTAGCGAACACCGGGGAGCTGTTTTTT	many	NA	TRBV6-1	TRBJ2-2	14
CSAKTGSRTDTQYF	TGCAGTGCTAAGACAGGGTCCCGCACAGATACGCAGTATTTT	many	TRBD1	TRBV20-1	TRBJ2-3	14
CASSLSSGITDTQYF	TGTGCCAGCAGCTTATCTAGCGGGATAACAGATACGCAGTATTTT	many	TRBD2	TRBV11-3	TRBJ2-3	15
CSVRIRGEQFF	TGCAGCGTTAGGATTAGGGGTGAGCAGTTCTTC	NA	NA	TRBV29-1	TRBJ2-1	11
CASSLEGWGGRRAFF	TGTGCCAGCAGTTTAGAGGGATGGGGGGGCCGTCGAGCTTTCTTT	NA	NA	TRBV28	TRBJ1-1	15
CASSRAASEGQETQYF	TGTGCCAGCTCACGGGCGGCTTCTGAGGGACAAGAGACCCAGTACTTC	few	NA	TRBV18	TRBJ2-5	16
CASSFTDNNWAFF	TGTGCCAGCAGCTTTACAGATAATAACTGGGCTTTCTTT	many	NA	TRBV11-2	TRBJ1-1	13
CASSFGRQETQYF	TGCGCCAGCAGCTTCGGCAGACAAGAGACCCAGTACTTC	few	NA	TRBV5-1	TRBJ2-5	13
CASTGGLNEAFF	TGTGCCAGCACTGGGGGTTTGAATGAAGCTTTCTTT	many	NA	TRBV2	TRBJ1-1	12
CASSSLGGESTEAFF	TGTGCCAGCAGTTCATTAGGAGGGGAGAGCACTGAAGCTTTCTTT	many	NA	TRBV27	TRBJ1-1	15
CSARDGAGGNYGYTF	TGCAGTGCTAGAGACGGGGCAGGGGGGAACTATGGCTACACCTTC	NA	TRBD1	TRBV20-1	TRBJ1-2	15
CASSEAGTSGKVKETQYF	TGTGCCAGCAGTGAAGCGGGGACTAGCGGGAAAGTGAAAGAGACCCAGTACTTC	many	TRBD2	TRBV2	TRBJ2-5	18
CASSIRGGLYGYTF	TGTGCCAGTAGTATCCGCGGGGGACTCTATGGCTACACCTTC	NA	NA	TRBV19	TRBJ1-2	14
CSAPGTKRQVEDTQYF	TGCAGTGCTCCCGGTACGAAGCGTCAAGTTGAAGATACGCAGTATTTT	few	NA	TRBV20-1	TRBJ2-3	16
CASSYEQTDIQYF	TGTGCCAGCAGTTACGAACAGACGGACATTCAGTACTTC	NA	NA	TRBV6-5	TRBJ2-4	13
CASRASGTGEYTF	TGTGCCAGCAGAGCCTCCGGGACAGGGGAGTACACCTTC	NA	TRBD1	TRBV2	TRBJ1-2	13
CASSLDPGLAGAGEQYF	TGTGCCAGCAGCTTAGATCCCGGACTAGCGGGAGCTGGCGAGCAGTACTTC	many	TRBD2	TRBV11-2	TRBJ2-7	17
CASSLDQTPGQQEAFF	TGTGCCAGCAGCTTAGATCAGACGCCTGGGCAGCAAGAAGCTTTCTTT	many	NA	TRBV11-2	TRBJ1-1	16
CASRLAGEAGELFF	TGTGCCAGCCGACTAGCGGGAGAAGCCGGGGAGCTGTTTTTT	many	TRBD2	TRBV2	TRBJ2-2	14
CASSNPWDREAKNIQYF	TGTGCCAGCAGTAACCCCTGGGACAGGGAAGCCAAAAACATTCAGTACTTC	many	TRBD1	TRBV28	TRBJ2-4	17
CASSYLTGASNSPLHF	TGTGCCAGCAGTTACCTGACAGGAGCATCTAATTCACCCCTCCACTTT	NA	NA	TRBV6-5	TRBJ1-6	16
CASSPRANSPLHF	TGTGCCAGCAGTCCCCGGGCTAATTCACCCCTCCACTTT	many	NA	TRBV12-3/TRBV12-4	TRBJ1-6	13
CSVDLGQPTDTQYF	TGCAGCGTTGACCTTGGACAGCCCACAGATACGCAGTATTTT	many	NA	TRBV29-1	TRBJ2-3	14
CASSTPGTANTEAFF	TGTGCCAGCAGTACCCCAGGGACAGCGAACACTGAAGCTTTCTTT	many	TRBD1	TRBV28	TRBJ1-1	15
CASSPSGGTESPLHF	TGTGCCAGCAGCCCCTCAGGAGGGACAGAGTCACCCCTCCACTTT	many	TRBD1	TRBV28	TRBJ1-6	15
CASSALRGNNEQFF	TGTGCCAGCAGCGCTCTCCGGGGTAACAATGAGCAGTTCTTC	many	NA	TRBV11-2	TRBJ2-1	14
CASNSQGITEAFF	TGTGCCAGCAACTCACAGGGGATTACTGAAGCTTTCTTT	many	TRBD1	TRBV12-3/TRBV12-4	TRBJ1-1	13
CASSPRTVYSGANVLTF	TGTGCCAGCTCACCTCGGACAGTATACTCTGGGGCCAACGTCCTGACTTTC	few	NA	TRBV18	TRBJ2-6	17
CASSLEKGLGHQPQHF	TGTGCCAGCAGTTTGGAGAAGGGTCTGGGGCATCAGCCCCAGCATTTT	NA	NA	TRBV28	TRBJ1-5	16
CASSQPGLPAYNEQFF	TGTGCCAGCAGCCAACCCGGACTGCCCGCCTACAATGAGCAGTTCTTC	NA	NA	TRBV4-2	TRBJ2-1	16
CASSKGSWEAFF	TGTGCCAGCAGCAAAGGGTCCTGGGAAGCTTTCTTT	many	NA	TRBV11-2	TRBJ1-1	12
CASRLVANPVADTQYF	TGTGCCAGCAGACTAGTGGCCAACCCCGTCGCAGATACGCAGTATTTT	NA	NA	TRBV28	TRBJ2-3	16
CASSLEGEETQYF	TGTGCCAGCAGTTTAGAGGGGGAAGAGACCCAGTACTTC	many	NA	TRBV12-3/TRBV12-4	TRBJ2-5	13
CASSYVGQSYEQYF	TGTGCCAGCAGTTACGTGGGACAGTCCTACGAGCAGTACTTC	few	TRBD1	TRBV6-9	TRBJ2-7	14
CASTPDAKYGYTF	TGTGCCAGTACTCCAGACGCGAAATACGGCTACACCTTC	many	NA	TRBV19	TRBJ1-2	13
CASSPGPTNEKLFF	TGTGCCAGCAGTCCAGGGCCCACTAATGAAAAACTGTTTTTT	many	NA	TRBV12-3/TRBV12-4	TRBJ1-4	14
CASSFDRGTDTQYF	TGTGCCAGCAGCTTCGACAGGGGCACAGATACGCAGTATTTT	many	TRBD1	TRBV7-3	TRBJ2-3	14
CASSLATSTGELFF	TGTGCCAGCAGCTTGGCCACCTCCACCGGGGAGCTGTTTTTT	few	NA	TRBV12-3/TRBV12-4	TRBJ2-2	14
CASKPEKPGLAGGEQYF	TGTGCCAGTAAACCCGAGAAGCCGGGACTAGCGGGAGGCGAGCAGTACTTC	many	TRBD2	TRBV19	TRBJ2-7	17
CASSQVAEEIDSYNEQFF	TGCGCCAGCAGCCAAGTCGCCGAGGAGATAGACTCCTACAATGAGCAGTTCTTC	few	NA	TRBV4-1	TRBJ2-1	18
CASSAGREETQYF	TGTGCCAGCAGCGCAGGGAGAGAAGAGACCCAGTACTTC	many	NA	TRBV7-3	TRBJ2-5	13
CASGPGDAYNEQFF	TGTGCCAGCGGACCGGGAGACGCCTACAATGAGCAGTTCTTC	many	NA	TRBV2	TRBJ2-1	14
CASRSTGENTEAFF	TGTGCCAGCAGGTCGACAGGGGAGAACACTGAAGCTTTCTTT	NA	TRBD1	TRBV2	TRBJ1-1	14
CASIPQEDHNEKLFF	TGCGCCAGCATCCCCCAGGAGGACCATAATGAAAAACTGTTTTTT	few	NA	TRBV10-2	TRBJ1-4	15
CSGALDRSGEQYF	TGCAGCGGGGCCCTGGACAGGTCTGGTGAGCAGTACTTC	few	TRBD1	TRBV29-1	TRBJ2-7	13
CASSLAQGAGGYTF	TGTGCCAGCAGCTTAGCCCAGGGGGCCGGCGGCTACACCTTC	many	TRBD1	TRBV11-2	TRBJ1-2	14
CASRTGLLSIGNSYNEQFF	TGTGCCAGCAGGACGGGACTCCTTAGCATCGGGAACTCCTACAATGAGCAGTTCTTC	many	NA	TRBV27	TRBJ2-1	19
CASSQFGSGSGSGELFF	TGCGCCAGCAGCCAGTTTGGTAGCGGGAGCGGGAGCGGGGAGCTGTTTTTT	NA	TRBD2	TRBV4-1	TRBJ2-2	17
CASSLGTGGGNQPQHF	TGTGCCAGCAGTTTAGGGACAGGGGGAGGCAATCAGCCCCAGCATTTT	many	TRBD1	TRBV28	TRBJ1-5	16
CASSTQGSGNTIYF	TGTGCCAGCAGTACACAGGGATCGGGAAACACCATATATTTT	many	NA	TRBV2	TRBJ1-3	14
CASRSWLAGVRGAYEQYF	TGTGCCAGCAGGTCTTGGCTAGCGGGAGTTCGTGGGGCCTACGAGCAGTACTTC	many	TRBD2	TRBV28	TRBJ2-7	18